This T cell receptor beta chain came from a study of OX40 agonist ivuxolimab in advanced cancers. Study conclusions and caveats: Fewer expanded clones were found on average in CD4+ than in CD8+ T cells.

The germline CDR1 and CDR2 sequences are PRHDT and FYEKMQ (reference sequence). The J segment lost 2 bases and the V segment lost 4 bases, leaving 14 bases of the junction unmatched. The CDR3 is 17 residues long. As to this clone: What it binds is unknown.

TCRdb's table, derived via immunoSEQ multiplex PCR, lists solely in-frame clones and lacks some. The data contain 65,000 to 100,000 clones, roughly 94% of them singletons. The source was CD4+ or CD8+ T cells sorted from blood, collected in a trial of the OX40 agonist ivuxolimab. This sequence joins TRBV13 and TRBJ2-7; 7 nucleotides match TRBD1. The sequence derives from an adult with an advanced solid tumor such as melanoma, head and neck, liver or kidney cancer. The CDR3 loop is CASSSLYSDRDTYEQYF. For the CDR3, the DNA is TGTGCCAGCAGCTCCCTTTACTCAGACAGGGATACCTACGAGCAGTACTTC.